This TCR beta chain was identified in a study of blood T cell repertoires in COVID-19. V was shortened by 3 bases and J by 8 bases, with 14 bases between the two germline ends. Germline CDR1 reads SEHNR; CDR2 reads FQNEAQ (reference sequence). The length of the CDR3 is 14 residues. TCRdb's table, derived via immunoSEQ multiplex PCR, lists solely in-frame clones and lacks some. The top ten clones hold about 4.2% of a sample with roughly 300,000 clones, 85% to 90% of them seen once. Participants were aged about 18 to 100 years from around 26 US areas. Cohort allocation depended upon clinical history that participants reported. The recovered donors of Cohort 3 showed two negative PCRs, clearance, or symptom resolution.

This chain uses TRBV7-9 with TRBJ2-1, with a weak D call TRBD2 (6 bases). Sequencing used PBMCs or T cells enriched from blood (not recorded which). This receptor was taken from a man aged 25 to 40 who had recovered from COVID-19. The CDR3: CASSFSATGDEQFF. The CDR3 DNA reads TGTGCCAGCAGCTTCTCCGCAACGGGGGATGAGCAGTTCTTC.